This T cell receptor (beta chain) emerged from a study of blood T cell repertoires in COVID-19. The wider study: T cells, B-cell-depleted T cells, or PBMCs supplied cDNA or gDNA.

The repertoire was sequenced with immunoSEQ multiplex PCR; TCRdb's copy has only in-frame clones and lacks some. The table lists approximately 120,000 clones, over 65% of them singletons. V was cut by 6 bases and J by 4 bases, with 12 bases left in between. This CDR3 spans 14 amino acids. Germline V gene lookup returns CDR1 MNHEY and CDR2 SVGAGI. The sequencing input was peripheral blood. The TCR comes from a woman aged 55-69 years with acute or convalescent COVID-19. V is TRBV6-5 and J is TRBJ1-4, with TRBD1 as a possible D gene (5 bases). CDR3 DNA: TGTGCCAGCAGACCTCAGGGAATTAATGAAAAACTGTTTTTT. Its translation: CASRPQGINEKLFF.